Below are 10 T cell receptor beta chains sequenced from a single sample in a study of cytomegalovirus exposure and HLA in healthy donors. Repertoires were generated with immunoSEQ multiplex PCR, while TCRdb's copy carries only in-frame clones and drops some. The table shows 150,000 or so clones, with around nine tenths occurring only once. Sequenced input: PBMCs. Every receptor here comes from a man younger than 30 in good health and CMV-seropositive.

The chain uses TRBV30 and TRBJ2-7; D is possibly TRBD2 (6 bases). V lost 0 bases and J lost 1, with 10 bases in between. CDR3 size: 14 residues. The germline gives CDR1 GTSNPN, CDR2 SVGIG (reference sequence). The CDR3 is CAWSVPGRSYEQYF. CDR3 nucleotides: TGTGCCTGGAGTGTACCGGGGAGGTCCTACGAGCAGTACTTC.

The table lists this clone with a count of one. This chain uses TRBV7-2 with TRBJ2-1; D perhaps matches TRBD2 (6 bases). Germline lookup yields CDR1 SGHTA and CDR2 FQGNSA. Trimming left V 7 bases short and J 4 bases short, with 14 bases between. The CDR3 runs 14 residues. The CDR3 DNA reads TGTGCCAGCACCCAGGGCGGGGTGTACAATGAGCAGTTCTTC. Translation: CASTQGGVYNEQFF. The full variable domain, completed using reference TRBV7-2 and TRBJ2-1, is GAGVSQSPSNKVTEKGKDVELRCDPISGHTALYWYRQSLGQGLEFLIYFQGNSAPDKSGLPSDRFSAERTGGSVSTLTIQRTQQEDSAVYLCASTQGGVYNEQFFGPGTRLTVL.

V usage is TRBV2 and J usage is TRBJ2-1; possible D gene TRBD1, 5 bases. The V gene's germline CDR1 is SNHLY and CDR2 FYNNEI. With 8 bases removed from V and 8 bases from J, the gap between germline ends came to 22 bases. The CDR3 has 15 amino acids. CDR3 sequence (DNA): TGTGCCAGCCTTTTAGTAGGGGCGAAGGTGGATGAGCAGTTCTTC. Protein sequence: CASLLVGAKVDEQFF.

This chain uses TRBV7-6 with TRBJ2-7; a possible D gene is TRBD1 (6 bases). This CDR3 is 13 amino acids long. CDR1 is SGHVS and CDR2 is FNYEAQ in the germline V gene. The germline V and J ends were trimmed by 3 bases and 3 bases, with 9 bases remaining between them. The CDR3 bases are TGTGCCAGCAGCTTCGGACAGAGCTACGAGCAGTACTTC. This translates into CASSFGQSYEQYF.

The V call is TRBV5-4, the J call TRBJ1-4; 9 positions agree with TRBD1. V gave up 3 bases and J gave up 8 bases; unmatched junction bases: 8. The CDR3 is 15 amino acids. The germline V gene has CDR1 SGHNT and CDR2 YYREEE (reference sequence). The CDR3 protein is CASSSKQGAGEKLFF. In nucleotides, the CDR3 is TGTGCCAGCAGCTCTAAACAGGGGGCTGGCGAAAAACTGTTTTTT.

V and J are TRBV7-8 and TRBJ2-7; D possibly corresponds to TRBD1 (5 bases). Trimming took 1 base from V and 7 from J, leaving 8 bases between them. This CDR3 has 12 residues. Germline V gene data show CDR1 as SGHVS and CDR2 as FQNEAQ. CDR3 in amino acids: CASSLVRGEQYF. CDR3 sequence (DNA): TGTGCCAGCAGCTTAGTAAGGGGAGAGCAGTACTTC.

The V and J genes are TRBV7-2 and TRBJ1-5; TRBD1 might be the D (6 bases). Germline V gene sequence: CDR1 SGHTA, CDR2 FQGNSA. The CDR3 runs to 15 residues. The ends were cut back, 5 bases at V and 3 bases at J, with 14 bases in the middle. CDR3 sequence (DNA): TGTGCCAGCAGCCGGACCACAGGGATCAATCAGCCCCAGCATTTT. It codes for CASSRTTGINQPQHF.

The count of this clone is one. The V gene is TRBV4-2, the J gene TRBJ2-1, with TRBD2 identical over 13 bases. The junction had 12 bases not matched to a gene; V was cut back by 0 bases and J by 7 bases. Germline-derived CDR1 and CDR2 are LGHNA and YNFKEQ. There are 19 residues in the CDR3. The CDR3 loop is CASSQETGLAGTRRNEQFF. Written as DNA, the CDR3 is TGTGCCAGCAGCCAAGAAACGGGACTAGCGGGAACCAGACGGAATGAGCAGTTCTTC.

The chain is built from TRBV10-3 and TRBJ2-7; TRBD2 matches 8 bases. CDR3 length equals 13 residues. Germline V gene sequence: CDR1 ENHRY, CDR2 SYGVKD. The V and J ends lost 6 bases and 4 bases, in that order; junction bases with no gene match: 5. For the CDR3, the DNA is TGTGCCATCAGCCCGGGGGGGAGGTACGAGCAGTACTTC. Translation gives CAISPGGRYEQYF.

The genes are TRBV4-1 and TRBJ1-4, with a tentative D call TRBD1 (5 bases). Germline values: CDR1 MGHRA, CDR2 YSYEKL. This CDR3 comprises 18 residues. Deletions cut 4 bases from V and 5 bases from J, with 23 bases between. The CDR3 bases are TGCGCCAGCAGCCGAACCTTCGGCCCCGGGGGTCGGAATGAAAAACTGTTTTTT. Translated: CASSRTFGPGGRNEKLFF.